The sequence of this TCR beta chain was determined in a study of blood T cells in healthy people across ages. Study conclusions and caveats: Expanded clonotype changes were possibly confounded by unknown donor CMV status. The study found more naive CD4+ cells and higher diversity in long-lived than aged donors.

The V gene's germline CDR1 is SGHVS and CDR2 FQNEAQ. V gave up 6 bases and J gave up 5 bases, with 16 bases separating them. The CDR3 runs 14 residues. This clonotype was observed many times. Its specificity is not known. Together with a sample-barcoded 5' primer, a J-beta primer mix was included in a second PCR lasting roughly 6 to 12 cycles. MiXCR was run by TCRdb on the 5' RACE reads, yielding one entry per CDR3 protein. This repertoire shows 550,000 to 750,000 distinct CDR3 sequences, around 21% found once; its top ten account for more than 3%. The rearrangement links TRBV7-8 to TRBJ2-5; D not resolved. The TCR sequence derives from a man aged 65 to 79 in good health. The sequenced material came from blood. DNA of the CDR3: TGTGCCAGCAGGGAGACGTTAGTACGGGAGACCCAGTACTTC. It specifies CASRETLVRETQYF.